One and the same sample provided the 32 T cell receptor beta chains below, sequenced in a study of T cells after posttransplantation cyclophosphamide. Assay used: immunoSEQ multiplex PCR; TCRdb lists only in-frame clones, some missing. The table has tens of thousands of clones, roughly 78% seen once. A marrow graft followed busulfan-fludarabine conditioning, with cyclophosphamide on days +3 and +4. Material: CD4+ T cells sorted from blood, obtained 1,800 to 2,000 days after a stem cell transplant with posttransplant cyclophosphamide. These receptor sequences come from a female patient between 40 and 50 years old who received an allogeneic stem cell transplant from a related donor, was CMV-positive, and had no GVHD. T cells may partly derive from the graft donor.

The J gene is TRBJ1-5, the V gene TRBV11-2, with no clear D. CDR3 length: 15 residues. Per the germline V gene, CDR1 is SGHAT and CDR2 is FQNNGV. The V and J ends lost 0 bases and 2 bases respectively, with 8 bases between them. In nucleotides, the CDR3 is TGTGCCAGCAGCTTAGATCCGGGAGGCAATCAGCCCCAGCATTTT. Residues: CASSLDPGGNQPQHF.

This clone was seen just once. This chain connects TRBV5-1 to TRBJ2-1; TRBD2 aligns across 11 bases. The CDR3 has 15 amino acids. With V trimmed by 4 bases and J by 4 bases, 4 bases remained unmatched. In germline, CDR1 is SGHRS, CDR2 YFSETQ. The CDR3 bases are TGCGCCAGCAGCCCCGGGACTAGCGGTTACAATGAGCAGTTCTTC. It translates to CASSPGTSGYNEQFF. Drawing the rest from reference TRBV5-1 and TRBJ2-1, the complete variable domain is KAGVTQTPRYLIKTRGQQVTLSCSPISGHRSVSWYQQTPGQGLQFLFEYFSETQRNKGNFPGRFSGRQFSNSRSEMNVSTLELGDSALYLCASSPGTSGYNEQFFGPGTRLTVL.

The rearrangement links TRBV6-4 to TRBJ1-3; D might be TRBD1 (5 bases). The germline gives CDR1 MRHNA, CDR2 SNTAGT. V was pared by 6 bases and J by 2 bases, with 11 bases between. The CDR3 spans 14 residues. The chain's CDR3 is CASRRGRPGNTIYF. The CDR3, as DNA: TGTGCCAGCAGGCGGGGGAGGCCTGGAAACACCATATATTTT.

The chain employs TRBV30 and TRBJ1-5, with D possibly being TRBD1 (5 bases). This CDR3 spans 17 amino acids. Trimming cost V 0 bases and J 0 bases, with 15 bases left between them. The germline CDR1 and CDR2 sequences are GTSNPN and SVGIG (reference sequence). The CDR3 region has the DNA TGTGCCTGGAGTGTAAGCGACAGCTTACGTAGCAATCAGCCCCAGCATTTT. It is translated as CAWSVSDSLRSNQPQHF.

This clone was seen only a few times. The gene calls are TRBV19 and TRBJ1-2; D may be TRBD1 (6 bases). The length of the CDR3 is 14 residues. Germline values: CDR1 LNHDA, CDR2 SQIVND (reference sequence). The V gene lost 6 bases and the J gene lost 6 bases, with 17 bases spanning the gap. The CDR3 loop reads CASSLTGLPHGYTF. Written as DNA, the CDR3 is TGTGCCAGTAGCTTGACAGGCCTGCCTCATGGCTACACCTTC.

The CDR3 here is CASSVAPVSDTQYF. The CDR3 nucleotides read TGTGCCAGCAGCGTCGCGCCTGTGTCAGATACGCAGTATTTT. V is TRBV9 and J is TRBJ2-3, with D unresolved. Germline CDR1 reads SGDLS; CDR2 reads YYNGEE. V gave up 2 bases and J gave up 4 bases, with 11 bases separating them. This CDR3 is built from 14 residues.

The chain recombines TRBV7-9 with TRBJ1-4; a weak D match, TRBD1 (5 bases). The CDR3 consists of 14 residues. V was cut by 5 bases and J by 4 bases, with 11 bases left in between. Germline assignment: CDR1 SEHNR and CDR2 FQNEAQ (reference sequence). The CDR3 DNA reads TGTGCCAGCAGCCAGCCGGGGGTTAATGAAAAACTGTTTTTT. Amino acid sequence: CASSQPGVNEKLFF.

V is TRBV27 and J is TRBJ1-2; a weak D match, TRBD1 (6 bases). CDR3 size: 12 residues. V dropped 6 bases and J dropped 4 bases, with 9 bases sitting between them. From germline, CDR1 is MNHEY and CDR2 SMNVEV (reference sequence). The chain's CDR3 is CASSGQPYGYTF. Here the CDR3 DNA reads TGTGCCAGCAGCGGACAGCCCTATGGCTACACCTTC.

The chain employs TRBV5-6 and TRBJ1-3; tentative D call: TRBD1 (6 bases). The CDR3 is 14 residues long. Looked up from germline, CDR1 is SGHDT and CDR2 is YYEEEE. Trimming pared 4 bases from V and 4 bases from J, leaving 12 bases between. The CDR3 sequence: CASSPQGSGNTIYF. CDR3 nucleotide sequence: TGTGCCAGCAGCCCACAGGGCTCGGGAAACACCATATATTTT.

This chain joins TRBV5-8 and TRBJ2-2; 7 bases fit TRBD1. The ends lost 4 bases at V and 4 bases at J; junction bases unmatched: 7. The CDR3 totals 15 residues. Per germline, CDR1 SGHTS and CDR2 YDEGEE. In DNA form, the CDR3 reads TGTGCCAGCAGCCCAAGGACAGGAGTCACCGGGGAGCTGTTTTTT. Its protein is CASSPRTGVTGELFF. The full variable domain, its missing parts supplied by reference TRBV5-8 and TRBJ2-2, is EAGVTQSPTHLIKTRGQQATLRCSPISGHTSVYWYQQALGLGLQFLLWYDEGEERNRGNFPPRFSGRQFPNYSSELNVNALELEDSALYLCASSPRTGVTGELFFGEGSRLTVL.

The V and J genes are TRBV5-6 and TRBJ1-5, with D tentatively TRBD1 (5 bases). This CDR3 spans 15 amino acids. Germline CDR1 SGHDT, CDR2 YYEEEE. V was shortened by 2 bases and J by 3 bases, with 12 bases between the two germline ends. CDR3 in DNA: TGTGCCAGCAGCTTCTGGCAGGGTGCCAATCAGCCCCAGCATTTT. Its protein is CASSFWQGANQPQHF.

The chain couples TRBV28 to TRBJ1-3; 9 bases are shared with TRBD1. V shed 5 bases, J shed 4 bases, and the junction held 6 bases outside the gene matches. The CDR3 is 15 amino acids. In germline, CDR1 is MDHEN, CDR2 SYDVKM. CDR3 bases: TGTGCCAGCAGTGTACAGGGGGCGCAAGGAAACACCATATATTTT. Its translation is CASSVQGAQGNTIYF.

The chain has TRBV9 and TRBJ2-3, with D tentatively TRBD1 (5 bases). CDR1 SGDLS and CDR2 YYNGEE come from the germline V gene. Trimming took 1 base from V and 3 from J, leaving 12 bases between them. This CDR3 has 15 amino acids. This CDR3 reads CASSVIPSGTDTQYF. CDR3 coding DNA: TGTGCCAGCAGCGTAATTCCATCAGGGACAGATACGCAGTATTTT. The full variable domain, in which reference TRBV9 and TRBJ2-3 provide the parts outside the CDR3, is DSGVTQTPKHLITATGQRVTLRCSPRSGDLSVYWYQQSLDQGLQFLIQYYNGEERAKGNILERFSAQQFPDLHSELNLSSLELGDSALYFCASSVIPSGTDTQYFGPGTRLTVL.

The chain recombines TRBV7-2 with TRBJ1-5; a weak D match, TRBD1 (6 bases). Germline values: CDR1 SGHTA, CDR2 FQGNSA. This CDR3 comprises 15 residues. Trimming took off 1 base at V and 5 bases at J, with 12 bases between the two ends. CDR3 protein: CASSLEAPGDQPQHF. The CDR3 DNA sequence: TGTGCCAGCAGCTTAGAAGCCCCAGGGGATCAGCCCCAGCATTTT.

The chain combines TRBV19 with TRBJ1-2; TRBD1 agrees at 8 bases. V was clipped by 5 bases and J by 1 base; unmatched bases: 9. This CDR3 has 16 residues. Germline V gene sequence: CDR1 LNHDA, CDR2 SQIVND (reference sequence). Here the CDR3 DNA reads TGTGCCAGTAGTCCCGTCGACAGGGGACTTAACTATGGCTACACCTTC. Its translation: CASSPVDRGLNYGYTF.

The gene calls are TRBV27 and TRBJ1-3; D unresolved. Looked up from germline, CDR1 is MNHEY and CDR2 is SMNVEV (reference sequence). V lost 5 bases to trimming and J lost 0 bases, with 11 bases between them. The CDR3 is 15 residues long. The CDR3 sequence: CASSITSSSGNTIYF. The CDR3 nucleotides read TGTGCCAGCAGTATAACGTCGAGCTCTGGAAACACCATATATTTT.

CDR3 region: CASSPGQMSWDTIYF. In DNA form, the CDR3 reads TGTGCCAGCAGCCCGGGACAGATGTCTTGGGACACCATATATTTT. The rearrangement joins TRBV5-4 to TRBJ1-3; TRBD1 matches 7 bases. V trimming: 4 bases; J trimming: 8 bases; junction bases outside the gene matches: 12. Germline CDR1 SGHNT, CDR2 YYREEE (reference sequence). The length of the CDR3 is 15 residues.

V gene TRBV6-1 combines with J gene TRBJ2-7; 10 bases match TRBD2. In germline, CDR1 is MNHNS, CDR2 SASEGT. V was pared by 3 bases and J by 1 base, with 3 bases of the junction left unmatched. This CDR3 spans 15 amino acids. In DNA, the CDR3 is TGTGCCAGCAGTGATCCTAGCGGGGGTTCCTACGAGCAGTACTTC. Protein sequence: CASSDPSGGSYEQYF.

The chain combines TRBV2 with TRBJ2-3, with 12 bases lining up with TRBD2. Losses at the gene ends were 6 bases for V and 6 bases for J; bases not matched to a gene: 13. CDR3 size: 17 residues. Per germline, CDR1 SNHLY and CDR2 FYNNEI. CDR3 region: CASSLGLAGGQGDTQYF. For the CDR3, the DNA is TGTGCCAGCAGCCTGGGTCTAGCGGGGGGGCAGGGGGATACGCAGTATTTT.

This clone was recorded a few times. V is TRBV5-4 and J is TRBJ1-1, with D possibly matching TRBD1 (6 bases). V shed 2 bases and J shed 2 bases, with 16 bases lying between them. The CDR3 consists of 16 residues. Germline loops: CDR1 SGHNT, CDR2 YYREEE (reference sequence). Here the CDR3 reads CASSFDRLPRNTEAFF. As DNA, the CDR3 is TGTGCCAGCAGCTTTGACAGGCTACCACGAAACACTGAAGCTTTCTTT. The entire variable domain, with the rest obtained from reference TRBV5-4 and TRBJ1-1, is as follows: ETGVTQSPTHLIKTRGQQVTLRCSSQSGHNTVSWYQQALGQGPQFIFQYYREEENGRGNFPPRFSGLQFPNYSSELNVNALELDDSALYLCASSFDRLPRNTEAFFGQGTRLTVV.

The V call is TRBV5-1, the J call TRBJ2-7, with D maybe TRBD1 (6 bases). The CDR3 runs to 14 residues. The germline V gene encodes CDR1 SGHRS and CDR2 YFSETQ. Deletions cut 0 bases from V and 4 bases from J, with 11 bases between. CDR3 in amino acids: CASSLGGGLYEQYF. The CDR3 DNA reads as TGCGCCAGCAGCTTGGGTGGGGGCCTATACGAGCAGTACTTC.

The V and J genes are TRBV7-2 and TRBJ2-1, with 9 nucleotides matching TRBD2. The CDR3 has 15 residues. Per germline, CDR1 SGHTA and CDR2 FQGNSA. Trimming cost V 0 bases and J 5 bases; bases outside gene matches: 2. CDR3 DNA sequence: TGTGCCAGCAGCTTAGCAGCGGGGGGTCACAATGAGCAGTTCTTC. Protein product: CASSLAAGGHNEQFF.

This chain links TRBV7-9 with TRBJ2-1, with 7 bases that match TRBD2. The ends lost 5 bases at V and 5 bases at J; junction bases unmatched: 6. Germline CDR1 reads SEHNR; CDR2 reads FQNEAQ (reference sequence). The CDR3 is 14 amino acids. CDR3 protein: CASSPPGLNNEQFF. The CDR3 coding sequence is TGTGCCAGCAGCCCCCCGGGACTAAACAATGAGCAGTTCTTC.

The chain links TRBV6-5 to TRBJ2-3; 10 bases line up with TRBD1. The CDR3 extends over 14 amino acids. The germline gives CDR1 MNHEY, CDR2 SVGAGI. The V and J ends lost 6 bases and 6 bases, in that order; junction bases with no gene match: 6. In DNA form, the CDR3 reads TGTGCCAGCAGCCGGACAGGGGGATCGGATACGCAGTATTTT. It encodes CASSRTGGSDTQYF.

This chain links TRBV11-1 with TRBJ2-1; D may be TRBD2 (5 bases). The V gene lost 3 bases and the J gene lost 0 bases, with 9 bases spanning the gap. Per germline, CDR1 SGHAT and CDR2 FQDESV (reference sequence). CDR3 length equals 15 residues. CDR3 nucleotide sequence: TGTGCCAGCAGCTTGGAGGAACGCTCCTACAATGAGCAGTTCTTC. Its translation is CASSLEERSYNEQFF.

The chain links TRBV28 to TRBJ1-2; a possible D gene is TRBD1 (5 bases). Germline CDR1 is MDHEN and CDR2 is SYDVKM. V lost 6 bases and J 1 base, leaving 12 bases between the germline ends. This CDR3 comprises 14 residues. CDR3 sequence reads: CASSPRGDNYGYTF. In DNA form, the CDR3 reads TGTGCCAGCAGCCCACGGGGGGATAACTATGGCTACACCTTC.

The chain employs TRBV2 and TRBJ2-6; TRBD1 is a possible D gene (5 bases). The CDR3 is 13 amino acids. Between the trimmed V and J ends, which lost 2 bases and 12 bases, there was a span of 11 bases. Germline V lookup: CDR1 SNHLY, CDR2 FYNNEI. CDR3: CASSESQGPVLTF. DNA for the CDR3: TGTGCCAGCAGTGAATCCCAGGGCCCCGTCCTGACTTTC.

CDR3 nucleotides: TGTGCCAGCAGGGAACAGGGAGATCAGCCCCAGCATTTT. Translation: CASREQGDQPQHF. The V gene is TRBV28, the J gene TRBJ1-5; weak D call: TRBD1 (6 bases). The ends were cut back, 6 bases at V and 5 bases at J, with 11 bases in the middle. CDR1 and CDR2 (germline): MDHEN, SYDVKM. The CDR3 totals 13 residues. Complete variable domain (other parts from reference TRBV28 and TRBJ1-5): DVKVTQSSRYLVKRTGEKVFLECVQDMDHENMFWYRQDPGLGLRLIYFSYDVKMKEKGDIPEGYSVSREKKERFSLILESASTNQTSMYLCASREQGDQPQHFGDGTRLSIL.

The chain joins TRBV5-4 to TRBJ2-6, with 8 bases aligning to TRBD2. This CDR3 is built from 18 residues. The V gene's germline CDR1 is SGHNT and CDR2 YYREEE (reference sequence). The V gene end was trimmed by 4 bases and the J gene end by 0 bases; junction bases not matched to a gene: 9. CDR3 sequence reads: CASSPGTSFTSGANVLTF. The CDR3, as DNA: TGTGCCAGCAGCCCTGGGACTAGTTTTACCTCTGGGGCCAACGTCCTGACTTTC.

The rearrangement joins TRBV5-1 to TRBJ2-5, with a possible D match to TRBD1 (5 bases). The CDR3 is 13 amino acids. CDR1 is SGHRS and CDR2 is YFSETQ in the germline V gene. The V gene lost 1 base and the J gene lost 4 bases, with 8 bases spanning the gap. The CDR3 protein is CASSLLRGETQYF. In nucleotides, the CDR3 is TGCGCCAGCAGCTTGTTAAGGGGAGAGACCCAGTACTTC.

J is TRBJ1-2 and V is TRBV28; D call uncertain. The V and J ends lost 11 bases and 4 bases respectively, with 14 bases between them. Germline assignment: CDR1 MDHEN and CDR2 SYDVKM. This CDR3 has 12 residues. This chain's CDR3 is CALGRGTYGYTF. DNA of the CDR3: TGTGCCCTCGGAAGAGGCACCTATGGCTACACCTTC.

CDR3 nucleotide sequence: TGCGGGGGCCCGGGGGGCCCGAAGAACACTGAAGCTTTCTTT. Residues: CGGPGGPKNTEAFF. The chain combines TRBV1 with TRBJ1-1. TRBV1 is shown as a pseudogene. This CDR3 has 14 amino acids.